This TCR beta chain is from a study of blood T cells in healthy people across ages. Investigators took around 10 milliliters of peripheral blood from every donor. Germline CDR1 SGHTA, CDR2 FQGNSA. V was shortened by 1 base and J by 0 bases, with 11 bases between the two germline ends. The CDR3 sequence is 16 residues long. Together with a sample-barcoded 5' primer, a J-beta primer mix was included in a second PCR lasting roughly 6 to 12 cycles. Every single cDNA molecule received a tag from a template-switch adaptor with 12 random nucleotides. At least 3 million CDR3-containing paired-end reads were obtained per sample. TCRdb fed the 5' RACE reads into MiXCR, producing one record per CDR3 protein. Among about 1.8 million distinct CDR3 sequences listed, roughly 49% were seen once.

Sequencing was done on a sample of blood. The gene calls are TRBV7-2 and TRBJ2-3; D not certain. This TCR came from a middle-aged woman in good health. The CDR3 nucleotides are TGTGCCAGCAGCTTAGAAGGTTACCCTAGCACAGATACGCAGTATTTT. This codes for CASSLEGYPSTDTQYF.